Sequencing of this TCR beta chain was carried out in a study of T-cell reconstitution after alpha-beta-depleted transplantation in children. In this sample, this clonotype turned up many times. Unique molecular identifiers were incorporated when the TCRbeta library was constructed. TCRdb used MiXCR to reprocess the PCR reads, holding one entry per CDR3 protein. The table shows more than 550,000 distinct CDR3 sequences, with roughly 10% occurring only once. CDR3 length: 14 amino acids. Trimming took off 3 bases at V and 0 bases at J, with 7 bases between the two ends. The germline CDR1 and CDR2 sequences are LGHDT and YNNKEL (reference sequence).

This chain connects TRBV3-1 to TRBJ2-3, with D unclear. The specimen was PBMCs from the stem cell graft donor, collected from the stem cell graft. The source of this sequence is a human donor who donated a stem cell graft to a child with acute myeloid leukemia. The CDR3 region is CASSQAASTDTQYF. CDR3 DNA sequence: TGTGCCAGCAGCCAGGCAGCCAGCACAGATACGCAGTATTTT.